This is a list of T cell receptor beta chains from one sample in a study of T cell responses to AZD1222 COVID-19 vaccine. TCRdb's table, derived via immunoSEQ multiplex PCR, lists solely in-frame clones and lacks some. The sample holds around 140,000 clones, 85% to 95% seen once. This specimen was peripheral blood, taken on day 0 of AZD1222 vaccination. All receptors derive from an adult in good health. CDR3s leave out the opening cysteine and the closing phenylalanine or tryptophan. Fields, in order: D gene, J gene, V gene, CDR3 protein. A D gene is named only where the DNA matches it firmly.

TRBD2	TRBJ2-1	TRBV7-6	ASSLEGPTSGSYNEQF
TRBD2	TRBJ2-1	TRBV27	ASRLAGGPLEQF
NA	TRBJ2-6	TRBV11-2	ASRGGAGANVLT
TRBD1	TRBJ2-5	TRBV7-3	ASSLDRGEQETQY
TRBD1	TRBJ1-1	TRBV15	ATSTYGGTGVNTEAF
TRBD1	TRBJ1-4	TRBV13	ASSPRDRTNEKLF
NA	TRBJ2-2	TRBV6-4	ASQGGETGELF
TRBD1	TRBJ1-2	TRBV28	ASEGAKRTYGYT
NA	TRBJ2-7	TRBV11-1	ASVLTGSISYEQY
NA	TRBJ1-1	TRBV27	ASSLTHPNTEAF
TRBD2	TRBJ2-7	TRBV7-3	ASSLYGTGGSNEQY
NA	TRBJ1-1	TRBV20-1	SAEGETEAF
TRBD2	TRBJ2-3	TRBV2	ASRLAGNTDTQY
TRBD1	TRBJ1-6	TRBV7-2	ASSSRLGDSVSPLH
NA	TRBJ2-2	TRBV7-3	ASSVGVTNTGELF
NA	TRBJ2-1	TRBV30	AWSVLYNEQF
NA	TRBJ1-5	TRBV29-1	SARDSNQPQH
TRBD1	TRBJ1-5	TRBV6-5	ASRGDRMGSQPQH
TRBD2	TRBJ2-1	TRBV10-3	AISQTSGGSSYNEQF
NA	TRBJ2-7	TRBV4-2	ASSPPRSRDEQY
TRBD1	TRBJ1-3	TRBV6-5	ASRPTGSGNTIY
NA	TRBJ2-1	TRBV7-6	ASSPVIGEQF
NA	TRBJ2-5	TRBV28	ASSTGRRGQETQY
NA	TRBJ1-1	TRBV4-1	ASSQVMVQNTEAF
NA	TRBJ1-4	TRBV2	AGLDRSLNEKLF
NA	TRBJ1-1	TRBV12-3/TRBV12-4	ASMLDRNTEAF
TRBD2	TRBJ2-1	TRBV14	ASSQSLAGNNEQF
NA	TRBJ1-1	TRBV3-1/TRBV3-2	ASSHQGGTEAF
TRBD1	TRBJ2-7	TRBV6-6	ASSRTGGQY
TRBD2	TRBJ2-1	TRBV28	ASRPTSGEYNEQF
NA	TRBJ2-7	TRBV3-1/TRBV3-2	ASSQFYTFMPSGLYINEQY
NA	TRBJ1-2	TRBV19	ASRTDNYGYT
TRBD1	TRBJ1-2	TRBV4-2	ASSQDDRGHSNYGYT
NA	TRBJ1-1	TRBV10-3	AISGTSEGFTEAF
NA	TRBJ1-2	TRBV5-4	ASSSPGAGYGYT
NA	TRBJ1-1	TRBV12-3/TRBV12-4	ASSWAGRGEAF
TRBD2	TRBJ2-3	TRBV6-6	ASSPNSGSGTDTQY
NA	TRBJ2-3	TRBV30	AWSARGISDTQY
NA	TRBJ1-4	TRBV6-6	ASSYQGRSEKLF
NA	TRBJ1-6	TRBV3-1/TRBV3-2	ASSQGQGYNSPLH
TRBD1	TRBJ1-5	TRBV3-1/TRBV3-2	ASSQDQGGNQPQH
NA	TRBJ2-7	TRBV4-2	ASSQVMENYEQY
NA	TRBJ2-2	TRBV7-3	ASSSGIAQNTGELF
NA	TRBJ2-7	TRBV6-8	ASSYPWGKGYEQY
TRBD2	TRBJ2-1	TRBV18	ASSKVLAGYEQF
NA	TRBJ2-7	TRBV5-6	ASNPGGGRYEQY
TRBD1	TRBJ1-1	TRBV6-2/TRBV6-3	ASSFTGATEAF
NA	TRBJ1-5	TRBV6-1	ASSDQGFDQPQH
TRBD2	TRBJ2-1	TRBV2	ASKSSGDYNEQF
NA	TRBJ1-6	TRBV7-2	ASSFRAFRRTYNSPLH
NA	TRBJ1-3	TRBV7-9	ASSLNNAASGNTIY
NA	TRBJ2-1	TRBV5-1	ASSLYPSSYNEQF
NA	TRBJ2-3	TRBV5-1	ASSPSGPTDTQY